Below are 9 T cell receptor beta chains sequenced from a single sample in a study of blood T cell repertoires in COVID-19. The protocol was immunoSEQ multiplex PCR, while the TCRdb copy is restricted to in-frame clones and leaves out a portion. The sample lists 250,000 to 300,000 clones, about 89% seen once, with 0.94% in the top ten. Material for sequencing was peripheral blood. These receptors were collected from a woman between 40 and 55 years old who had recovered from COVID-19.

V usage is TRBV27 and J usage is TRBJ2-7, with 7 bases fitting TRBD1. Trimming took 6 bases from V and 4 from J; bases not matched to a gene: 9. The CDR3 sequence is 14 residues long. Germline values: CDR1 MNHEY, CDR2 SMNVEV (reference sequence). The CDR3 reads CASSRGGASYEQYF. The CDR3, as DNA: TGTGCCAGCAGCCGAGGGGGCGCGTCTTACGAGCAGTACTTC.

This chain joins TRBV7-9 and TRBJ2-7; a possible D gene is TRBD1 (6 bases). Germline CDR1 and CDR2: SEHNR and FQNEAQ (reference sequence). The CDR3 runs 14 residues. The V gene lost 5 bases and the J gene lost 1 base, with 12 bases spanning the gap. For the CDR3, the DNA is TGTGCCAGCAGCCCGCGGACAGCTTCCTACGAGCAGTACTTC. Translation gives CASSPRTASYEQYF.

The chain links TRBV4-1 to TRBJ1-5; D gene uncertain. CDR1 is MGHRA, CDR2 YSYEKL, per germline. There are 15 residues in the CDR3. V lost 1 base and J 0 bases, leaving 7 bases between the germline ends. In DNA form, the CDR3 reads TGCGCCAGCAGCCAAGGGCCCGATAGCAATCAGCCCCAGCATTTT. Its protein is CASSQGPDSNQPQHF.

V and J are TRBV11-2 and TRBJ2-7, with TRBD2 matching over 11 bases. CDR1 SGHAT and CDR2 FQNNGV come from the germline V gene. V shed 0 bases and J 3 bases; nucleotides not matched to a gene: 7. The CDR3 consists of 17 residues. This CDR3 is CASSLDYGTSGNYEQYF. The CDR3 DNA reads as TGTGCCAGCAGCTTAGACTACGGGACTAGCGGAAACTACGAGCAGTACTTC.

The chain couples TRBV11-2 to TRBJ2-5, with 11 bases identical to TRBD2. V shed 1 base and J 5 bases; nucleotides not matched to a gene: 9. The CDR3 totals 17 residues. The germline CDR1 and CDR2 sequences are SGHAT and FQNNGV. The CDR3 sequence: CASSLVPTSGSRETQYF. The CDR3 DNA follows: TGTGCCAGCAGCTTAGTTCCCACTAGCGGGAGTCGTGAGACCCAGTACTTC.

The V and J genes are TRBV27 and TRBJ2-3; D is possibly TRBD1 (5 bases). Deletions cut 6 bases from V and 2 bases from J, with 12 bases between. Germline CDR1 is MNHEY and CDR2 is SMNVEV (reference sequence). CDR3 length: 14 residues. CDR3 in amino acids: CASRTLGDTDTQYF. CDR3 nucleotides: TGTGCCAGCAGGACTTTAGGGGACACAGATACGCAGTATTTT.

The chain is built from TRBV7-2 and TRBJ2-2, with 8 nucleotides matching TRBD2. Germline CDR1 SGHTA, CDR2 FQGNSA. The junction had 7 bases not matched to a gene; V was cut back by 3 bases and J by 4 bases. This CDR3 has 16 residues. CDR3 DNA sequence: TGTGCCAGCAGCTTTCCGGGAGGGCCGGGCACCGGGGAGCTGTTTTTT. Translating gives CASSFPGGPGTGELFF.

The chain carries TRBV4-1 and TRBJ1-4; D is perhaps TRBD1 (6 bases). CDR1 and CDR2 from the germline V gene are MGHRA and YSYEKL. This CDR3 has 15 residues. V was shortened by 4 bases and J by 7 bases, with 16 bases between the two germline ends. In DNA, the CDR3 is TGCGCCAGCAGCCGAGCAGGGGACGGTGGTGAAAAACTGTTTTTT. Protein sequence: CASSRAGDGGEKLFF.

The chain has TRBV15 and TRBJ2-1; 12 bases line up with TRBD2. The CDR3 contains 18 residues. V was pared by 5 bases and J by 0 bases, with 8 bases of the junction left unmatched. Germline V gene sequence: CDR1 LNHNV, CDR2 YYDKDF (reference sequence). As DNA, the CDR3 is TGTGCCACCAGCGACCGGACTAGCGGGAAGAGCTCCTACAATGAGCAGTTCTTC. Its protein product is CATSDRTSGKSSYNEQFF.